This TCR beta chain derives from a study of patients and donors after allogeneic stem cell transplantation. Each CDR3 protein is one row after TCRdb ran MiXCR on the RT-PCR reads. The data show about 160,000 distinct CDR3 sequences, with 30% seen just once and 3.2% held by the top ten. Trimming removed 7 bases at V and 3 bases at J, with 24 bases between. The CDR3 is 16 residues long. Germline V lookup: CDR1 SQVTM, CDR2 ANQGSEA. The sample consisted of blood, either unsorted or a sorted T cell fraction (not recorded which). V and J are TRBV29-1 and TRBJ1-1; tentative D call: TRBD1 (5 bases). The receptor's source is a human donor who was either an allogeneic HSCT recipient or a stem cell or donor lymphocyte infusion donor (not recorded which). It is not recorded whose cells these are; they may come from a transplant donor. The CDR3 sequence is CSASSGEDWTDTEAFF. The CDR3 DNA reads TGCAGCGCTTCCTCGGGGGAAGATTGGACGGACACTGAAGCTTTCTTT.